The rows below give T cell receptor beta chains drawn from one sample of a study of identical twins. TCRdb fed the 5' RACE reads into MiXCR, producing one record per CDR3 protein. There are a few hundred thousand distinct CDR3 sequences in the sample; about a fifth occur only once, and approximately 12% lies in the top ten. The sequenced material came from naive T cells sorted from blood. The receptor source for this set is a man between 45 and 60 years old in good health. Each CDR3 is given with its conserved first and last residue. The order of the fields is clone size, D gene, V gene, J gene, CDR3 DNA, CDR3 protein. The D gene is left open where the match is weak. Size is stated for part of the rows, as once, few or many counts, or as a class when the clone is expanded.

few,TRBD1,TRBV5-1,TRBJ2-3,TGCGCCAACAGCCGAGACAGGGGGCCGCAGTATTTT,CANSRDRGPQYF
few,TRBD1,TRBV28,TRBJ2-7,TGTGCCACCAATATCGGGACAGGGTTGATACGGAGCTACGAGCAGTACTTC,CATNIGTGLIRSYEQYF
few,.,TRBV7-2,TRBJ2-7,TGTGCCAGCAGCTGGACAGCGACAGAACTCGAGCAGTACTTC,CASSWTATELEQYF
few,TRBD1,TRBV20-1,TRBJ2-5,TGCAGTGCTAGGGGGACAGGGGGTCAAGAGACCCAGTACTTC,CSARGTGGQETQYF
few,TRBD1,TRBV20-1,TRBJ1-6,TGCAGTGCTATCGATTCCGGGACAGGGGGTTCACCCCTCCACTTT,CSAIDSGTGGSPLHF
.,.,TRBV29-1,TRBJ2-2,TGCAGCGTTGAATGGGTAGGGGAGCTGTTTTTT,CSVEWVGELFF
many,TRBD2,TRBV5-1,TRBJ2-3,TGCGCCAGCAGCACTAGCGGGAGTACAGATACGCAGTATTTT,CASSTSGSTDTQYF
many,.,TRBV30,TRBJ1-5,TGTGCCTGGAGCAAGGACCTAGAGAGCAATCAGCCCCAGCATTTT,CAWSKDLESNQPQHF
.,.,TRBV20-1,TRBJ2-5,TGCAGTGCTAGAGTTCTAGCTGAGGAGACCCAGTACTTC,CSARVLAEETQYF
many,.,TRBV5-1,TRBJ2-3,TGCGCCAGCAGCTTGTCTAACGAGGGCACAGATACGCAGTATTTT,CASSLSNEGTDTQYF
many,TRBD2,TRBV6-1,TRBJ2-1,TGTGCCAGCAGTGGAACCGGGACTAGCGGGAGACACCGCAATGAGCAGTTCTTC,CASSGTGTSGRHRNEQFF
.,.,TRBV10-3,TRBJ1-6,TGTGCCATCAGTGAGGACAGCCGTGGGTATTCACCCCTCCACTTT,CAISEDSRGYSPLHF
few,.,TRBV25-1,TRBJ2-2,TGTGCCAGCAGGGACATGTCGAACACCGGGGAGCTGTTTTTT,CASRDMSNTGELFF
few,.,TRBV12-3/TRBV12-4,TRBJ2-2,TGTGCCAGCAGTTTATTGGGCTCGCTTCCCACCGGGGAGCTGTTTTTT,CASSLLGSLPTGELFF
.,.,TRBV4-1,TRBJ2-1,TGCGCCAGCAGCCAAGCGGGGCACTCCTACAATGAGCAGTTCTTC,CASSQAGHSYNEQFF
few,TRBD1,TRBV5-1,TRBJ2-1,TGCGCCAGCAGCTTTGATACGAACAGGGGCTATGAGCAGTTCTTC,CASSFDTNRGYEQFF
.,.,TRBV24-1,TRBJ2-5,TGTGCCACCAGGGGAAACCGGGACTTCCAAGAGACCCAGTACTTC,CATRGNRDFQETQYF
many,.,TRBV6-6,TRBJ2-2,TGTGCCAGCAGTTACGCTCGGTCCGGGGAGCTGTTTTTT,CASSYARSGELFF
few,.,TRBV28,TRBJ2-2,TGTGCCAGCAGAACCCAAGGCACCGGGGAGCTGTTTTTT,CASRTQGTGELFF
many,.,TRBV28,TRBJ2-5,TGTGCCAGCACCACGACGGAGACCCAGTACTTC,CASTTTETQYF
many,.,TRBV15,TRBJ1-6,TGTGCCACCAGCGGAACAAGGGGACCCAATTCACCCCTCCACTTT,CATSGTRGPNSPLHF
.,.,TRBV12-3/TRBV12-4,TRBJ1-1,TGTGCCAGCACAAAGACAGAGAACACTGAAGCTTTCTTT,CASTKTENTEAFF
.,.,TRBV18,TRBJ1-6,TGTGCCAGCTCACCCGACTCCAATTCACCCCTCCACTTT,CASSPDSNSPLHF
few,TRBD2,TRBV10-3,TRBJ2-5,TGTGCCATCAGCGTTAGCGGGAAGACGGGAGAGACCCAGTACTTC,CAISVSGKTGETQYF
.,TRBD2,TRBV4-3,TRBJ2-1,TGCGCCAGCAGCCAATACTTTTCGCTAGCGGGGGACCTCTACAATGAGCAGTTCTTC,CASSQYFSLAGDLYNEQFF
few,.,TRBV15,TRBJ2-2,TGTGCCACCAGCATAAAGGACAGCACCGGGGAGCTGTTTTTT,CATSIKDSTGELFF
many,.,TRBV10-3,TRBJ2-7,TGTGCCGCTGGGTCGTCCTACGAGCAGTACTTC,CAAGSSYEQYF
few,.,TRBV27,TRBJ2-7,TGTGCCAGCAGTCTCCAGTGGGGGACCGAGCAGTACTTC,CASSLQWGTEQYF
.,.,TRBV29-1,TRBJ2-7,TGCAGCGTTGAAGAGGGGGTAGCGTACGAGCAGTACTTC,CSVEEGVAYEQYF
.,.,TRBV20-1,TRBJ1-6,TGCAGTGCGCCCGGGGTAGGCGGTAATTCACCCCTCCACTTT,CSAPGVGGNSPLHF
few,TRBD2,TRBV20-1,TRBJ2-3,TGCAGTGCTAGAGATTTGCCTGCTAGCGGGAGGGCCAATAGGGATACGCAGTATTTT,CSARDLPASGRANRDTQYF
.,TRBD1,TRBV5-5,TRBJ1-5,TGTGCCAGCAGCTTGGGACAGGGGGTTCATCAGCCCCAGCATTTT,CASSLGQGVHQPQHF
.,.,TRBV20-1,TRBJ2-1,TGCAGTGCTCCTAACAGGGACTTTCGAGAGCAGTTCTTC,CSAPNRDFREQFF
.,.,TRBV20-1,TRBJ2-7,TGCAGTGCTCTCGAAGTCTACGAGCAGTACTTC,CSALEVYEQYF
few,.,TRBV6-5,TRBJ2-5,TGTGCCAGCAGTTACTCGCTACAGGGTCAAGGGACCCAGTACTTC,CASSYSLQGQGTQYF
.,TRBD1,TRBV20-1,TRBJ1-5,TGCAGTGCTAACCGGGCCCAGGGGGTGGTTTACAATCAGCCCCAGCATTTT,CSANRAQGVVYNQPQHF
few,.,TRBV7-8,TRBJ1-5,TGTGCCAGCAGCTTAGGCCACCTGATTGATAGCAATCAGCCCCAGCATTTT,CASSLGHLIDSNQPQHF
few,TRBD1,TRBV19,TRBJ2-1,TGTGCCAGTAGTCCCAGGGGGCTACACAATGAGCAGTTCTTC,CASSPRGLHNEQFF
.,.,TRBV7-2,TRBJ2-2,TGTGCCAGCAGCCTACAAACTAGCTCCGGGGAGCTGTTTTTT,CASSLQTSSGELFF
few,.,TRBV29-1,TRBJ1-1,TGCAGCGTTGAAATTACGGGGAACACTGAAGCTTTCTTT,CSVEITGNTEAFF
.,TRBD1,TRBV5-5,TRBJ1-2,TGTGCCAGCAGCACATCACAGGGGGCGTTCTACTATGGCTACACCTTC,CASSTSQGAFYYGYTF
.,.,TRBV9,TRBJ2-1,TGTGCCAGCAGCGATGGAGGGGCAGGGGCCTACAATGAGCAGTTCTTC,CASSDGGAGAYNEQFF
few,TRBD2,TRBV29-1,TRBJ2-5,TGCAGCGCCTGGGGGGGACTAGCGGGAGAGATGGAGACCCAGTACTTC,CSAWGGLAGEMETQYF
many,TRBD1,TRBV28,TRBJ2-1,TGTGCCAGCAGACCGGGACAGCGAATGAGCTCCTACAATGAGCAGTTCTTC,CASRPGQRMSSYNEQFF
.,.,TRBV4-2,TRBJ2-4,TGTGCCAGCAGCTCCCCCACCCAAAACATTCAGTACTTC,CASSSPTQNIQYF
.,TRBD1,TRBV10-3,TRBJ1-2,TGTGCCATCAGTTTCTCGACAGGGGCCAACTATGGCTACACCTTC,CAISFSTGANYGYTF
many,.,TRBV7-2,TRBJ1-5,TGTGCCAGCAGCTTAGTGGGAGCCACCCGAATGGCCCAGCATTTT,CASSLVGATRMAQHF
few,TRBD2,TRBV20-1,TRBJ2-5,TGCAGTGCTAGCCTTAGCGGGAGCAGAAAGACCCAGTACTTC,CSASLSGSRKTQYF
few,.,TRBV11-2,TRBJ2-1,TGTGCCAGCAGCCACCGGACCGCCCGATACGATGAGCAGTTCTTC,CASSHRTARYDEQFF
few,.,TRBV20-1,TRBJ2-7,TGCAGTGCTAGATCCGCGGGGGCCCTCTCAGAGCAGTACTTC,CSARSAGALSEQYF
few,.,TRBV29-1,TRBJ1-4,TGCAGCGCGCAACGAACAACTAATGAAAAACTGTTTTTT,CSAQRTTNEKLFF
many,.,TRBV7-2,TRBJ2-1,TGTGCCAGCAGCCCCGGAGGGTTTGAGCAGTTCTTC,CASSPGGFEQFF
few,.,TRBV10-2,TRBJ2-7,TGCGCCAGCTGGGGTCGCGAGCAGTACTTC,CASWGREQYF
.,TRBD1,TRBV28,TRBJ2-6,TGTGCCAGCAGCCCAGACAGGGGTTCATACTCTGGGGCCAACGTCCTGACTTTC,CASSPDRGSYSGANVLTF